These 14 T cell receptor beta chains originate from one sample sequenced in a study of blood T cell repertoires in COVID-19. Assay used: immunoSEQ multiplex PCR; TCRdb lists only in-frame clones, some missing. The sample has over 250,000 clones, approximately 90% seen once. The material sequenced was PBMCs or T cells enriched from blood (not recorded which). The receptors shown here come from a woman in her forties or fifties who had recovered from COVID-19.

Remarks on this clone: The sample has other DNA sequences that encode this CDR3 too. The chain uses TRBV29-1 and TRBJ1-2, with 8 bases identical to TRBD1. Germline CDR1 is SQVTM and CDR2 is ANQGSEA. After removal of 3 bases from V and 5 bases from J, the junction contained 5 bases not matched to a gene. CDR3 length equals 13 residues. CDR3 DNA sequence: TGCAGCGTTGAGCCTACAGGGGGATATGGCTACACCTTC. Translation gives CSVEPTGGYGYTF.

CDR3 coding DNA: TGTGCCAGCAGCGGGACTACCTCGGCCTACAATGAGCAGTTCTTC. The encoded protein is CASSGTTSAYNEQFF. The rearrangement joins TRBV9 to TRBJ2-1; D might be TRBD2 (6 bases). Germline CDR1 is SGDLS and CDR2 is YYNGEE. Between the trimmed V and J ends, which lost 3 bases and 2 bases, there was a span of 12 bases. The CDR3 extends over 15 amino acids. Full variable domain (remainder filled in from reference TRBV9 and TRBJ2-1): DSGVTQTPKHLITATGQRVTLRCSPRSGDLSVYWYQQSLDQGLQFLIQYYNGEERAKGNILERFSAQQFPDLHSELNLSSLELGDSALYFCASSGTTSAYNEQFFGPGTRLTVL.

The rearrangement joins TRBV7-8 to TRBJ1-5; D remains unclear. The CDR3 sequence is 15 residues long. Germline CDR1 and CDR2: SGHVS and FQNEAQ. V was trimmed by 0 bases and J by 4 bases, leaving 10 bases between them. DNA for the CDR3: TGTGCCAGCAGCTTAGCTGGTGGCCCTAATCAGCCCCAGCATTTT. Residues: CASSLAGGPNQPQHF. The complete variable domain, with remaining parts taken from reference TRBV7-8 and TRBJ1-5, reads GAGVSQSPRYKVAKRGQDVALRCDPISGHVSLFWYQQALGQGPEFLTYFQNEAQLDKSGLPSDRFFAERPEGSVSTLKIQRTQQEDSAVYLCASSLAGGPNQPQHFGDGTRLSIL.

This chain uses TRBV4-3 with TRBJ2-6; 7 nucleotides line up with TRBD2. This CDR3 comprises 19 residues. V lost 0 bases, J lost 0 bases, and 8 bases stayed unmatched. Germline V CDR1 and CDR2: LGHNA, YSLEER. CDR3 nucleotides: TGCGCCAGCAGCCAAGATTTGGCGGGAGAGGACTCTGGGGCCAACGTCCTGACTTTC. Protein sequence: CASSQDLAGEDSGANVLTF.

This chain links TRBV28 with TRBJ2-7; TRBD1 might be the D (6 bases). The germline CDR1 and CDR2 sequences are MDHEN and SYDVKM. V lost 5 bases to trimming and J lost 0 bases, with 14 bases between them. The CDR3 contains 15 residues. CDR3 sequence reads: CASSKDRRSSYEQYF. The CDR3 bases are TGTGCCAGCAGTAAAGACAGGCGTTCCTCCTACGAGCAGTACTTC.

This CDR3 is CASSYLGQGAKAEAFF. The DNA of the CDR3 is TGTGCCAGCAGTTACCTGGGACAGGGGGCGAAGGCTGAAGCTTTCTTT. The chain combines TRBV6-5 with TRBJ1-1; 12 bases map to TRBD1. This CDR3 has 16 residues. V gave up 2 bases and J gave up 6 bases; unmatched junction bases: 7. The germline V gene encodes CDR1 MNHEY and CDR2 SVGAGI.

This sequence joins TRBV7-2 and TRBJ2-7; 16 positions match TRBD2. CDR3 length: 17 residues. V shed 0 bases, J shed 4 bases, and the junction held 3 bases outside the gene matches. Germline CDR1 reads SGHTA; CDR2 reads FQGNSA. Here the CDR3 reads CASSLAGTSGRGYEQYF. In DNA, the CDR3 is TGTGCCAGCAGCTTAGCAGGGACTAGCGGGAGGGGTTACGAGCAGTACTTC. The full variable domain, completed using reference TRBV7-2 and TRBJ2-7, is GAGVSQSPSNKVTEKGKDVELRCDPISGHTALYWYRQSLGQGLEFLIYFQGNSAPDKSGLPSDRFSAERTGGSVSTLTIQRTQQEDSAVYLCASSLAGTSGRGYEQYFGPGTRLTVT.

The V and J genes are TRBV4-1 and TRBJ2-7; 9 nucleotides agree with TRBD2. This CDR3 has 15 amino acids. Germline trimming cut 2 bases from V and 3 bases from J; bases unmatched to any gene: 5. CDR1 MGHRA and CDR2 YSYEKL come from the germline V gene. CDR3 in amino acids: CASSQNSGRGYEQYF. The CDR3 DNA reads TGCGCCAGCAGCCAAAATAGCGGGAGAGGCTACGAGCAGTACTTC.

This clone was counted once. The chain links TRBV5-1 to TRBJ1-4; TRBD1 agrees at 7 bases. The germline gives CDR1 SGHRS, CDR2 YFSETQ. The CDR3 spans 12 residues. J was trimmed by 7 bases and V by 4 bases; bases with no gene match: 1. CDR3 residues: CASSRDSEKLFF. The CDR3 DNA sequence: TGCGCCAGCAGCCGGGACAGTGAAAAACTGTTTTTT.

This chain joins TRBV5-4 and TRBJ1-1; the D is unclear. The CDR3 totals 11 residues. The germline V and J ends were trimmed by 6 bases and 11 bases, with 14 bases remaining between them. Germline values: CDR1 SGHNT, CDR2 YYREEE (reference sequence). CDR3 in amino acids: CASNSGNLAFF. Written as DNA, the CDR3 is TGTGCCAGCAACAGTGGTAACTTGGCTTTCTTT.

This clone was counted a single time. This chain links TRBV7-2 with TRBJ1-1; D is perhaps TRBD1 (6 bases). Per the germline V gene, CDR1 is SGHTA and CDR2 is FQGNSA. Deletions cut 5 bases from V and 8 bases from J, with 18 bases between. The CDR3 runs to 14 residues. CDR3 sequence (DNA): TGTGCCAGCAGCCCATACAACAGGGTTGAGGAAGCTTTCTTT. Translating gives CASSPYNRVEEAFF. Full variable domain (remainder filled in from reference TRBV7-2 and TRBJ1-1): GAGVSQSPSNKVTEKGKDVELRCDPISGHTALYWYRQSLGQGLEFLIYFQGNSAPDKSGLPSDRFSAERTGGSVSTLTIQRTQQEDSAVYLCASSPYNRVEEAFFGQGTRLTVV.

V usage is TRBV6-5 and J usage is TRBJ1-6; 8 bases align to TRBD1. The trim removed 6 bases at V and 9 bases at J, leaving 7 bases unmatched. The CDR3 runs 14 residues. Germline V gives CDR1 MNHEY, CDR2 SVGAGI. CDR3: CASRPTGGGSPLHF. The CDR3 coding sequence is TGTGCCAGCAGACCAACAGGGGGAGGTTCACCCCTCCACTTT.

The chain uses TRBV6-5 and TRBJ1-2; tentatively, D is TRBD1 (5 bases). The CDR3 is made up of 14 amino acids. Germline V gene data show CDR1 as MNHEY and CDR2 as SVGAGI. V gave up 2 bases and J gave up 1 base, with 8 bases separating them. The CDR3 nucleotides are TGTGCCAGCAGTTACACAGACAGTAACTATGGCTACACCTTC. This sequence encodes CASSYTDSNYGYTF.

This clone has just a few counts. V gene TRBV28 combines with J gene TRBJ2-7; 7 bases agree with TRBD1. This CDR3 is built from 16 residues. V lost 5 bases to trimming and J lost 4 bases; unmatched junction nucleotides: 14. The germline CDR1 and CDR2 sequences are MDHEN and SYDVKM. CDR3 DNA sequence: TGTGCCAGCAGTGAGCCTTCGGGACAGAGATCTTACGAGCAGTACTTC. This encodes CASSEPSGQRSYEQYF.